Presented here are 29 T cell receptor beta chains from one specimen sequenced in a study of beta chain features in type 1 diabetes. All of the isolated RNA was reverse transcribed, so expressed TCRB transcripts were sequenced. Profiling relied on immunoSEQ multiplex PCR, and the TCRdb table lists in-frame clones only, not all of them. The sample has about 110,000 clones, 30% to 50% seen once. The sequenced sample was stem cell memory CD4+ T cells from blood. Receptors were obtained from a woman aged 18-29 years in good health.

V is TRBV18 and J is TRBJ2-5, with D perhaps matching TRBD1 (6 bases). The CDR3 contains 15 residues. CDR1 and CDR2 from the germline V gene are KGHSH and LQKENI. V was trimmed by 3 bases and J by 4 bases, leaving 15 bases between them. CDR3 amino acids: CASSPLQGSGETQYF. The CDR3, as DNA: TGTGCCAGCTCACCTCTACAGGGATCGGGAGAGACCCAGTACTTC.

The genes are TRBV30 and TRBJ1-5; no definite D call. V lost 0 bases to trimming and J lost 2 bases, with 11 bases between them. Per the germline V gene, CDR1 is GTSNPN and CDR2 is SVGIG (reference sequence). The CDR3 has 15 amino acids. The DNA of the CDR3 is TGTGCCTGGAGTGTACTGGGCAGCCGCAATCAGCCCCAGCATTTT. It encodes CAWSVLGSRNQPQHF. Filled out from reference TRBV30 and TRBJ1-5, the complete variable domain reads SQTIHQWPATLVQPVGSPLSLECTVEGTSNPNLYWYRQAAGRGLQLLFYSVGIGQISSEVPQNLSASRPQDRQFILSSKKLLLSDSGFYLCAWSVLGSRNQPQHFGDGTRLSIL.

This clone was seen a few times. J is TRBJ2-7 and V is TRBV28; the match to TRBD2 covers 7 bases. Germline V gene data show CDR1 as MDHEN and CDR2 as SYDVKM. This CDR3 has 15 amino acids. J lost 3 bases, V lost 2 bases, and 7 bases had no gene match. CDR3 DNA: TGTGCCAGCAGTTTAAGGGTAGCGGGCCGCTACGAGCAGTACTTC. Its protein is CASSLRVAGRYEQYF.

V usage is TRBV4-3 and J usage is TRBJ1-4, with D perhaps matching TRBD1 (5 bases). There are 16 residues in the CDR3. The germline V gene has CDR1 LGHNA and CDR2 YSLEER. With 4 bases removed from V and 7 bases from J, the gap between germline ends came to 19 bases. CDR3 nucleotides: TGCGCCAGCAGCCTCCAGCCGGGACTTAGGAGTGAAAAACTGTTTTTT. Amino acids: CASSLQPGLRSEKLFF.

This clone was found a few times. The chain recombines TRBV23-1 with TRBJ2-7; 7 nucleotides align to TRBD1. TRBV23-1 is treated as an ORF (open reading frame) with a function not yet certain. V trimming: 3 bases; J trimming: 3 bases; junction bases outside the gene matches: 8. The CDR3 is 15 residues long. The CDR3 region has the DNA TGCGCCAGCAGTCACTCGGGACAGAGATTCTACGAGCAGTACTTC. Translation gives CASSHSGQRFYEQYF.

This clone was counted only a few times. The chain recombines TRBV27 with TRBJ1-1, with 9 bases fitting TRBD1. In germline, CDR1 is MNHEY, CDR2 SMNVEV (reference sequence). The CDR3 extends over 16 amino acids. V gave up 5 bases and J gave up 1 base; unmatched junction bases: 8. This CDR3 is CASSPYRGHGNTEAFF. The DNA for the CDR3 is TGTGCCAGCAGTCCATACAGGGGGCATGGGAACACTGAAGCTTTCTTT.

This clone was recorded a few times. This chain connects TRBV15 to TRBJ2-7, with TRBD1 matching over 8 bases. CDR1 LNHNV and CDR2 YYDKDF come from the germline V gene (reference sequence). CDR3 length equals 14 residues. The ends lost 5 bases at V and 8 bases at J; junction bases unmatched: 11. The DNA for the CDR3 is TGTGCCACCAGCGAACAGGGGGTGAGCGACCAGCAGTACTTC. Translated: CATSEQGVSDQQYF.

The chain links TRBV12-5 to TRBJ2-2; 14 nucleotides agree with TRBD2. Germline CDR1 reads LGHNT; CDR2 reads FRNRAP. The CDR3 spans 18 residues. V was clipped by 0 bases and J by 10 bases; unmatched bases: 10. The CDR3 DNA reads as TGTGCTAGTGGTTTGGTCGAACCGGGACTAGCGGGAGAAGTGGAGCTGTTTTTT. Protein: CASGLVEPGLAGEVELFF.

This clone occurred a few times. The chain combines TRBV5-8 with TRBJ1-6, with D tentatively TRBD1 (6 bases). The germline V gene encodes CDR1 SGHTS and CDR2 YDEGEE. The ends were cut back, 1 base at V and 6 bases at J, with 8 bases in the middle. The CDR3 runs to 14 residues. The DNA for the CDR3 is TGTGCCAGCAGCTTGACAGGGAGTAATTCACCCCTCCACTTT. Protein: CASSLTGSNSPLHF.

This chain uses TRBV7-9 with TRBJ1-2; D is possibly TRBD1 (6 bases). The germline V gene encodes CDR1 SEHNR and CDR2 FQNEAQ (reference sequence). The CDR3 has 17 amino acids. V lost 1 base and J lost 7, with 22 bases in between. CDR3 sequence: CASSLGQGFNNGRGYTF. The CDR3 DNA reads as TGTGCCAGCAGCTTAGGGCAGGGGTTTAACAACGGGCGTGGCTACACCTTC.

This clone appeared a few times. CDR3 sequence reads: CAIMAGAQETQYF. The CDR3 DNA follows: TGTGCCATCATGGCAGGCGCCCAAGAGACCCAGTACTTC. The gene calls are TRBV10-3 and TRBJ2-5; D remains unclear. The CDR3 totals 13 residues. Germline-derived CDR1 and CDR2 are ENHRY and SYGVKD. V lost 7 bases and J lost 1, with 10 bases in between.

V and J are TRBV5-6 and TRBJ1-4; possibly TRBD1 for D (6 bases). The germline V and J ends were trimmed by 6 bases and 8 bases, with 14 bases remaining between them. CDR1 and CDR2 (germline): SGHDT, YYEEEE. The CDR3 consists of 13 residues. The CDR3 here is CASTNWGQEKLFF. In DNA, the CDR3 is TGTGCCAGCACCAATTGGGGGCAAGAAAAACTGTTTTTT.

The V gene is TRBV18, the J gene TRBJ1-3; D remains unclear. This CDR3 has 14 amino acids. Trimming left V 3 bases short and J 5 bases short, with 11 bases between. Germline values: CDR1 KGHSH, CDR2 LQKENI. CDR3 residues: CASSPEGGRNTIYF. DNA of the CDR3: TGTGCCAGCTCACCCGAGGGTGGAAGAAACACCATATATTTT. Combining the CDR3 with reference TRBV18 and TRBJ1-3 gives the whole variable domain NAGVMQNPRHLVRRRGQEARLRCSPMKGHSHVYWYRQLPEEGLKFMVYLQKENIIDESGMPKERFSAEFPKEGPSILRIQQVVRGDSAAYFCASSPEGGRNTIYFGEGSWLTVV.

This clone was counted only a few times. V gene TRBV7-2 combines with J gene TRBJ1-1, with 10 bases matching TRBD1. From germline, CDR1 is SGHTA and CDR2 FQGNSA. There are 14 residues in the CDR3. The ends lost 3 bases at V and 11 bases at J; junction bases unmatched: 9. The CDR3 nucleotides read TGTGCCAGCAGCTTGGGGGGACAGGGGTTCAAGGCTTTCTTT. Amino acid sequence: CASSLGGQGFKAFF.

The chain uses TRBV6-1 and TRBJ2-5; 9 bases are a match to TRBD2. The CDR3 loop spans 16 amino acids. V lost 2 bases and J lost 5; bases outside the gene matches: 9. Germline CDR1 and CDR2: MNHNS and SASEGT. CDR3 nucleotides: TGTGCCAGCAGTGAACAGGCGGGAGGGTTTTACGAGACCCAGTACTTC. Its protein product is CASSEQAGGFYETQYF.

This clone has more than one count but fewer than ten. The rearrangement links TRBV18 to TRBJ2-7; TRBD2 might be the D (5 bases). V dropped 0 bases and J dropped 5 bases, with 11 bases sitting between them. The CDR3 runs to 14 residues. Germline CDR1 is KGHSH and CDR2 is LQKENI. The CDR3 reads CASSPPNGKNEQYF. CDR3 in DNA: TGTGCCAGCTCACCACCGAACGGGAAAAACGAGCAGTACTTC.

This clone was observed a few times. V and J are TRBV5-1 and TRBJ2-3; no reliable D call. The V end was cut by 5 bases, the J end by 0 bases, with 7 bases between. CDR3 length: 13 residues. Germline lookup yields CDR1 SGHRS and CDR2 YFSETQ. The CDR3 is CASSPPSTDTQYF. In nucleotides, the CDR3 is TGCGCCAGCAGTCCCCCAAGCACAGATACGCAGTATTTT.

This clone was seen more than once but under ten times. The J gene is TRBJ1-2, the V gene TRBV6-5, with D possibly TRBD1 on 6 matching bases. CDR3 length: 14 amino acids. Germline loops: CDR1 MNHEY, CDR2 SVGAGI. V shed 6 bases and J shed 7 bases, with 18 bases lying between them. The CDR3 is CASRKQGEGGGYTF. The CDR3 nucleotides read TGTGCCAGCAGAAAACAGGGCGAGGGCGGTGGCTACACCTTC.

This clone was seen a handful of times. The CDR3 reads CASSLDSNGYTF. The CDR3 DNA is TGTGCCAGCAGTTTAGACAGCAATGGCTACACCTTC. The rearrangement links TRBV28 to TRBJ1-2; D perhaps matches TRBD1 (5 bases). V was shortened by 2 bases and J by 6 bases, with 7 bases between the two germline ends. Germline V gives CDR1 MDHEN, CDR2 SYDVKM. This CDR3 spans 12 amino acids.

V gene TRBV7-3 combines with J gene TRBJ2-1; 8 bases line up with TRBD2. This CDR3 comprises 15 residues. Germline loops: CDR1 SGHTA, CDR2 FQGTGA. Trimming took 5 bases from V and 5 from J; bases not matched to a gene: 8. The CDR3 protein is CASSASGSSDNEQFF. For the CDR3, the DNA is TGTGCCAGCAGCGCCAGCGGGAGCAGCGACAATGAGCAGTTCTTC.

V is TRBV28 and J is TRBJ2-7; a possible D gene is TRBD2 (5 bases). CDR1 is MDHEN, CDR2 SYDVKM, per germline. The V end was cut by 2 bases, the J end by 0 bases, with 8 bases between. CDR3 size: 14 residues. CDR3 residues: CASSLPAGSYEQYF. As DNA, the CDR3 is TGTGCCAGCAGTTTACCCGCGGGCTCCTACGAGCAGTACTTC.

V is TRBV5-1 and J is TRBJ1-4; the D is unclear. Germline CDR1 is SGHRS and CDR2 is YFSETQ. The CDR3 is 13 residues long. The V end lost 3 bases, the J end lost 8 bases, and 11 bases lay between the germline ends. CDR3 sequence (DNA): TGCGCCAGCAGCTCGGAGGGCAGAGAAAAACTGTTTTTT. It yields the protein CASSSEGREKLFF.

This clone was seen more than once but under ten times. The chain carries TRBV28 and TRBJ2-1; 8 nucleotides match TRBD1. CDR1 is MDHEN and CDR2 is SYDVKM in the germline V gene. Trimming cost V 5 bases and J 7 bases; bases outside gene matches: 10. The CDR3 runs 15 residues. CDR3 in DNA: TGTGCCAGCAGTCCAGGGGGGACAGGAATAAATGAGCAGTTCTTC. Residues: CASSPGGTGINEQFF. The full variable domain, its missing parts supplied by reference TRBV28 and TRBJ2-1, is DVKVTQSSRYLVKRTGEKVFLECVQDMDHENMFWYRQDPGLGLRLIYFSYDVKMKEKGDIPEGYSVSREKKERFSLILESASTNQTSMYLCASSPGGTGINEQFFGPGTRLTVL.

This clone was seen just once. CDR3 residues: CATGVAGVIASEQFF. The DNA for the CDR3 is TGTGCCACCGGGGTAGCGGGAGTAATAGCAAGTGAGCAGTTCTTC. The chain has TRBV28 and TRBJ2-1; 9 nucleotides match TRBD2. V shed 10 bases, J shed 9 bases, and the junction held 16 bases outside the gene matches. The germline V gene encodes CDR1 MDHEN and CDR2 SYDVKM. There are 15 residues in the CDR3.

This clone was detected a few times. The chain combines TRBV29-1 with TRBJ2-1, with a tentative D call TRBD2 (5 bases). This CDR3 spans 14 amino acids. CDR1 and CDR2 (germline): SQVTM, ANQGSEA. V gave up 6 bases and J gave up 4 bases, with 16 bases separating them. This CDR3 is CSVPRRARYNEQFF. The CDR3 DNA reads TGCAGCGTCCCAAGGCGGGCTCGGTACAATGAGCAGTTCTTC.

The J gene is TRBJ2-7, the V gene TRBV5-8; 10 bases line up with TRBD2. The V segment lost 0 bases and the J segment 6 bases; nucleotides outside the gene matches: 6. The CDR3 length is 15 residues. CDR1 and CDR2 (germline): SGHTS, YDEGEE. The DNA of the CDR3 is TGTGCCAGCAGCTTGGAGCTAGCGGGAGTTGGCGAGCAGTACTTC. This translates into CASSLELAGVGEQYF. The entire variable domain, with the rest obtained from reference TRBV5-8 and TRBJ2-7, is as follows: EAGVTQSPTHLIKTRGQQATLRCSPISGHTSVYWYQQALGLGLQFLLWYDEGEERNRGNFPPRFSGRQFPNYSSELNVNALELEDSALYLCASSLELAGVGEQYFGPGTRLTVT.

The rearrangement joins TRBV7-2 to TRBJ1-1; D ambiguous. CDR3 size: 15 residues. Germline CDR1 reads SGHTA; CDR2 reads FQGNSA. V was shortened by 1 base and J by 4 bases, with 13 bases between the two germline ends. The CDR3, as DNA: TGTGCCAGCAGCTTAGGGTCGGGCGGGAGCACTGAAGCTTTCTTT. Translation: CASSLGSGGSTEAFF.

Here the CDR3 reads CASSLAGGWQPQHF. The CDR3 bases are TGTGCCAGCTCACTGGCAGGGGGTTGGCAGCCCCAGCATTTT. The V gene is TRBV18, the J gene TRBJ1-5, with TRBD1 matching 7 bases. The V and J ends lost 4 bases and 7 bases, in that order; junction bases with no gene match: 7. CDR1 KGHSH and CDR2 LQKENI come from the germline V gene. The CDR3 loop spans 14 amino acids.

This chain joins TRBV5-1 and TRBJ2-1; D is unresolved. This CDR3 comprises 12 residues. Germline V gene lookup returns CDR1 SGHRS and CDR2 YFSETQ. V lost 0 bases to trimming and J lost 8 bases, with 6 bases between them. The CDR3 nucleotides read TGCGCCAGCAGCTTGGCTCGTCATGAGCAGTTCTTC. Protein: CASSLARHEQFF.